This TCR beta chain was captured by sequencing in a study of sequential checkpoint blockade in melanoma. Looking at the study overall: Maintenance nivolumab came after either treatment sequence.

Treatment noted: randomized to nivolumab then ipilimumab (arm A) or the reverse (arm B). Sorted cells were live CD3+CD8+, lacking CD19 and CD56, from PBMCs. This clone was counted once. V lost 4 bases and J 7 bases, leaving 17 bases between the germline ends. Germline CDR1 reads SGDLS; CDR2 reads YYNGEE. This CDR3 region has 15 residues. Generated by immunoSEQ multiplex PCR, the TCRdb table keeps only in-frame clones and is missing some. The repertoire holds 10,000 to 15,000 clones, with roughly 76% as singletons. The gene calls are TRBV9 and TRBJ2-2; D perhaps matches TRBD2 (7 bases). The sample in question was CD8+ T cells sorted from blood (inferred from file names), obtained from a patient given nivolumab and ipilimumab in sequence. This TCR was sampled from a human donor with melanoma. This chain's CDR3 is CASSSSGGAVGELFF. Written as DNA, the CDR3 is TGTGCCAGCAGCTCAAGTGGGGGGGCGGTCGGGGAGCTGTTTTTT.